The clone carrying this TCR beta chain has just a few counts. Antigen: not known. Stated time point: newly diagnosed GD, antithyroid drugs for less than 3 months. The TCR library was made from RNA extracted from PBMCs. This record comes from a study of regulatory T cells in long-lasting Graves disease. Study-level points and caveats: The researchers studied only peripheral blood, not thyroid tissue.

Arm-PCR with iRepertoire HTBI primers amplified the CDR3 regions for these TCR beta libraries. TCRdb fed the multiplex PCR reads into MiXCR, producing one record per CDR3 protein. Of a few hundred thousand distinct CDR3 sequences listed, roughly 16% are singletons. The CDR3 has 12 residues. Trimming stripped 8 bases from V and 6 bases from J, with 14 bases between. CDR1 ENHRY and CDR2 SYGVKD come from the germline V gene. The sample was also linked to a second study, of T cells in Graves' hyperthyroidism and ophthalmopathy.

This receptor was obtained from a woman between 18 and 29 years old with Graves disease. This material consisted of peripheral blood mononuclear cells (PBMCs), taken at new diagnosis, from a patient treated with antithyroid drugs. This chain joins TRBV10-3 and TRBJ2-7; possible D gene TRBD1, 6 bases. The DNA for the CDR3 is TGTGCCATCCCAGGGGCTGGTGGCGAGCAGTACTTC. Translated: CAIPGAGGEQYF.